Reported below is one T cell receptor (beta chain). The authors' processing: The assay estimated nucleated cells by amplifying reference gene primers. Sequenced by immunoSEQ multiplex PCR; TCRdb stores in-frame clones only, minus some. Clone size and the V and J calls come from that table; the DNA yielded D and trimming. The sample consists of over 200,000 clones, around 89% of them appearing once. The CDR3 runs to 15 residues. Trimming cost V 1 base and J 7 bases; bases outside gene matches: 4. Per the germline V gene, CDR1 is LNHDA and CDR2 is SQIVND (reference sequence). Participant-reported clinical history was the basis for cohort assignment. The sample belongs to a study of blood T cell repertoires in COVID-19.

The TCR sequence derives from a woman aged 40-49 years with acute COVID-19. Sequencing was carried out using PBMCs or T cells enriched from blood (not recorded which). The V and J genes are TRBV19 and TRBJ1-5; 10 nucleotides line up with TRBD1. CDR3 region: CASSIGRDRGQPQHF. In nucleotides, the CDR3 is TGTGCCAGTAGTATAGGTAGGGACAGGGGACAGCCCCAGCATTTT.